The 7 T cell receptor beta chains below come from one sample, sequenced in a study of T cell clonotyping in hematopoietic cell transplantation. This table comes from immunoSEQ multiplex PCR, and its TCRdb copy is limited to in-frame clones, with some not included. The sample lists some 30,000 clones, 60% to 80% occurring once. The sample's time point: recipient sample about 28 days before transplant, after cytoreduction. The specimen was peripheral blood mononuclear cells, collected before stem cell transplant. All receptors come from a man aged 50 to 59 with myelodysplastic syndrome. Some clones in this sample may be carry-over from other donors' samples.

The CDR3 sequence is CASWTVSYEQYF. The DNA of the CDR3 is TGTGCCAGCTGGACAGTGTCCTACGAGCAGTACTTC. The gene calls are TRBV14 and TRBJ2-7, with a tentative D call TRBD1 (6 bases). The CDR3 has 12 residues. CDR1 and CDR2 (germline): SGHDN, FVKESK. Trimming took off 8 bases at V and 1 base at J, with 9 bases between the two ends.

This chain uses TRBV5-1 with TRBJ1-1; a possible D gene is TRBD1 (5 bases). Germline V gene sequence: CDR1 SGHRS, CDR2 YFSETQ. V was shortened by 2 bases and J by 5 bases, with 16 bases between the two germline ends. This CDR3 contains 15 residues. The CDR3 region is CASSFGRGRQTEAFF. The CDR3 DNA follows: TGCGCCAGCAGCTTTGGTCGGGGACGACAAACTGAAGCTTTCTTT.

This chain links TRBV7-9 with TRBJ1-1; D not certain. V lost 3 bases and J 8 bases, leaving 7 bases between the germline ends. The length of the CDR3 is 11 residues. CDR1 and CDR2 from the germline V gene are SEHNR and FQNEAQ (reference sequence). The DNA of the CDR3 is TGTGCCAGCAGCTTTGGGTTCGAAGCTTTCTTT. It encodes CASSFGFEAFF.

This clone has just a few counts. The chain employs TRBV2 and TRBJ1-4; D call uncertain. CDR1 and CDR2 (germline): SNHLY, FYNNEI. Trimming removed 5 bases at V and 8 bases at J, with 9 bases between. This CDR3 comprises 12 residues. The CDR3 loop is CASSRQGEKLFF. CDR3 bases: TGTGCCAGCAGTCGGCAAGGGGAAAAACTGTTTTTT.

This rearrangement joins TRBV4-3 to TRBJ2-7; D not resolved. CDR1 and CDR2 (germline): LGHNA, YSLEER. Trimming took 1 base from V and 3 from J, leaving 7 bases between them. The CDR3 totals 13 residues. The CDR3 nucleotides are TGCGCCAGCAGCCAAGGTGTATACTACGAGCAGTACTTC. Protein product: CASSQGVYYEQYF.

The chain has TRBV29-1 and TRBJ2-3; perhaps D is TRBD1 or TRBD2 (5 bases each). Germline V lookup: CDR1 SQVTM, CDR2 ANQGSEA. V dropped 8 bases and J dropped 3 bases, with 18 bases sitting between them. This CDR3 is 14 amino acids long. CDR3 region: CSSAEGMDTDTQYF. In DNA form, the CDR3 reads TGCAGCTCAGCCGAGGGGATGGATACAGATACGCAGTATTTT.

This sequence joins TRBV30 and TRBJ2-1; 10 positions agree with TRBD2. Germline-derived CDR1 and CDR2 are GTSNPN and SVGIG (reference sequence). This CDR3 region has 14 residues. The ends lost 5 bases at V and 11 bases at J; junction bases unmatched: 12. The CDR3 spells CAWSASGRAPQQFF. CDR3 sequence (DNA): TGTGCCTGGTCCGCCAGCGGGAGGGCTCCCCAGCAGTTCTTC.